The source of this T cell receptor (beta chain) is a study of neoadjuvant anti-PD-1 for oral cavity cancer. Overall study: Nivolumab at 3 mg/kg was mostly given biweekly, three to four doses, pre-surgery.

No culture or expansion preceded analysis of these blood cells. Profiled with immunoSEQ multiplex PCR; TCRdb holds only in-frame clones, not every one. The table records about 80,000 clones, 84% of them present only once. The germline CDR1 and CDR2 sequences are SGHRS and YFSETQ. Deletions cut 3 bases from V and 5 bases from J, with 15 bases between. This CDR3 region has 15 residues. The sample was PBMCs, taken before nivolumab (anti-PD-1) treatment. V is TRBV5-1 and J is TRBJ2-1; D is perhaps TRBD2 (6 bases). The source is a person aged 35 to 85 with oral cavity squamous cell carcinoma. This CDR3 reads CASSSTMTRDNEQFF. The CDR3 DNA reads TGCGCCAGCAGCTCGACGATGACTAGGGACAATGAGCAGTTCTTC.